One sample yielded the 17 T cell receptor beta chains listed below, sequenced in a study of shared clonotypes between healthy human individuals. Assay used: immunoSEQ multiplex PCR; TCRdb lists only in-frame clones, some missing. The sample shows over 2 million clones, roughly 90% of them seen only once. Sequencing input: naive CD4+ T cells from PBMCs. The subset is: CD45RA+ positively selected. The receptors originated from a man between 18 and 29 years old in good health. Some clones in this sample may be carry-over from other donors' samples.

As to this clone: Distinct nucleotide sequences in the sample also encode this CDR3. The chain carries TRBV29-1 and TRBJ1-3; maybe TRBD1 (6 bases). The CDR3 runs to 12 residues. Germline V lookup: CDR1 SQVTM, CDR2 ANQGSEA. V dropped 6 bases and J dropped 2 bases, with 8 bases sitting between them. Here the CDR3 DNA reads TGCAGCGTCGGGACACCTGGAAACACCATATATTTT. Amino acids: CSVGTPGNTIYF.

The gene calls are TRBV18 and TRBJ1-2; weak D call: TRBD1 (5 bases). The CDR3 has 13 amino acids. V lost 5 bases to trimming and J lost 3 bases, with 10 bases between them. Germline CDR1 and CDR2: KGHSH and LQKENI. The CDR3 protein is CASSATVYYGYTF. For the CDR3, the DNA is TGTGCCAGCTCAGCGACAGTTTACTATGGCTACACCTTC. The whole variable domain, filled in from reference TRBV18 and TRBJ1-2, reads NAGVMQNPRHLVRRRGQEARLRCSPMKGHSHVYWYRQLPEEGLKFMVYLQKENIIDESGMPKERFSAEFPKEGPSILRIQQVVRGDSAAYFCASSATVYYGYTFGSGTRLTVV.

The CDR3 DNA sequence: TGTGCCTGGAGTGTCGGGATCTTCAACGAGCAGTACTTC. Protein product: CAWSVGIFNEQYF. The chain links TRBV30 to TRBJ2-7, with D perhaps matching TRBD2 (5 bases). The V gene lost 0 bases and the J gene lost 5 bases, with 11 bases spanning the gap. The CDR3 spans 13 residues. Per germline, CDR1 GTSNPN and CDR2 SVGIG (reference sequence). Supplemented by reference TRBV30 and TRBJ2-7, the full variable domain reads SQTIHQWPATLVQPVGSPLSLECTVEGTSNPNLYWYRQAAGRGLQLLFYSVGIGQISSEVPQNLSASRPQDRQFILSSKKLLLSDSGFYLCAWSVGIFNEQYFGPGTRLTVT.

The rearrangement uses TRBV5-4 and TRBJ1-3, with TRBD1 identical over 7 bases. This CDR3 comprises 15 residues. V shed 3 bases and J 4 bases; nucleotides not matched to a gene: 7. Germline CDR1 SGHNT, CDR2 YYREEE (reference sequence). CDR3 DNA sequence: TGTGCCAGCAGCTCAAGACAGGGTTCGGGAAACACCATATATTTT. It translates to CASSSRQGSGNTIYF. The variable domain in full, with the rest retrieved from reference TRBV5-4 and TRBJ1-3, is ETGVTQSPTHLIKTRGQQVTLRCSSQSGHNTVSWYQQALGQGPQFIFQYYREEENGRGNFPPRFSGLQFPNYSSELNVNALELDDSALYLCASSSRQGSGNTIYFGEGSWLTVV.

About this clone: Relative to the germline gene, one junction end is altered; a read error may explain this. V gene TRBV5-1 combines with J gene TRBJ2-7, with D possibly matching TRBD1 (6 bases). Germline V lookup: CDR1 SGHRS, CDR2 YFSETQ. This CDR3 has 15 residues. The CDR3 nucleotides are TGCGCCAGCAGCTTGGCCGGGACACCCGCCTATGAGCAGTACTTC. This translates into CASSLAGTPAYEQYF.

CDR3 protein: CASSPVHSNTEAFF. DNA of the CDR3: TGTGCCAGCAGCCCAGTCCATTCGAACACTGAAGCTTTCTTT. This chain joins TRBV5-6 and TRBJ1-1; D unresolved. CDR1 is SGHDT, CDR2 YYEEEE, per germline. V was trimmed by 4 bases and J by 1 base, leaving 11 bases between them. The CDR3 is 14 amino acids.

This clone was seen only once. V is TRBV2 and J is TRBJ1-4; TRBD1 matches at 7 bases. Per germline, CDR1 SNHLY and CDR2 FYNNEI. This CDR3 comprises 13 residues. V lost 8 bases, J lost 7 bases, and 7 bases stayed unmatched. CDR3 region: CASAGTEGEKLFF. The CDR3 DNA reads as TGTGCCAGCGCAGGGACAGAGGGTGAAAAACTGTTTTTT.

The rearrangement joins TRBV19 to TRBJ1-5, with TRBD1 as a possible D gene (6 bases). The CDR3 is 15 residues long. Trimming removed 6 bases from V and 2 bases from J, with 14 bases in between. Germline assignment: CDR1 LNHDA and CDR2 SQIVND (reference sequence). This CDR3 reads CASRKETGRNQPQHF. The CDR3 DNA reads TGTGCCAGTAGAAAAGAGACAGGCCGCAATCAGCCCCAGCATTTT.

This clone was observed once. CDR3 nucleotides: TGTGCCAGCAGTTCGTCGACTAGCGGGGCCTACTACAATGAGCAGTTCTTC. This translates into CASSSSTSGAYYNEQFF. The rearrangement links TRBV28 to TRBJ2-1, with 11 bases lining up with TRBD2. Germline V lookup: CDR1 MDHEN, CDR2 SYDVKM. This CDR3 region has 17 residues. Germline trimming cut 4 bases from V and 3 bases from J; bases unmatched to any gene: 8.

The V gene is TRBV5-1, the J gene TRBJ2-1; maybe TRBD1 (6 bases). V was clipped by 4 bases and J by 7 bases, with 18 bases between them. CDR1 is SGHRS and CDR2 is YFSETQ in the germline V gene. This CDR3 contains 15 residues. The CDR3 sequence: CASSEQGLLKNEQFF. CDR3 DNA sequence: TGCGCCAGCAGCGAACAGGGATTATTGAAGAATGAGCAGTTCTTC.

This chain links TRBV14 with TRBJ2-1; the D is unclear. V lost 3 bases and J lost 10, with 22 bases in between. Per the germline V gene, CDR1 is SGHDN and CDR2 is FVKESK. The CDR3 totals 16 residues. The CDR3 coding sequence is TGTGCCAGCAGCCAGATGTTGGACCCGCGGATAGGGGAGCAGTTCTTC. Amino acid sequence: CASSQMLDPRIGEQFF.

The chain is built from TRBV28 and TRBJ2-4; D gene unclear. Trimming left V 2 bases short and J 9 bases short, with 11 bases between. This CDR3 spans 13 amino acids. Germline CDR1 reads MDHEN; CDR2 reads SYDVKM. CDR3: CASSLRSPSIQYF. The CDR3 DNA follows: TGTGCCAGCAGTTTACGGTCCCCCAGCATTCAGTACTTC.

The rearrangement joins TRBV5-4 to TRBJ2-5; a weak D match, TRBD2 (6 bases). Germline CDR1 reads SGHNT; CDR2 reads YYREEE (reference sequence). The CDR3 sequence is 17 residues long. With 4 bases removed from V and 2 bases from J, the gap between germline ends came to 21 bases. The CDR3 protein is CASSGGGLFGDQETQYF. DNA for the CDR3: TGTGCCAGCAGCGGGGGAGGACTCTTCGGGGATCAAGAGACCCAGTACTTC.

The J gene is TRBJ2-2, the V gene TRBV10-2; 7 nucleotides line up with TRBD2. CDR3 size: 18 residues. Germline loops: CDR1 WSHSY, CDR2 SAAADI. V was pared by 5 bases and J by 7 bases, with 19 bases of the junction left unmatched. CDR3 sequence (DNA): TGCGCCAGCAGTAGGCCCAACCCAGGGAGGGCCGTTGGCGGGGAGCTGTTTTTT. Its protein is CASSRPNPGRAVGGELFF.

The V call is TRBV28, the J call TRBJ2-7, with a possible D match to TRBD2 (6 bases). V shed 0 bases and J shed 5 bases, with 11 bases lying between them. There are 14 residues in the CDR3. Germline CDR1 is MDHEN and CDR2 is SYDVKM. The CDR3 region is CASSLWGGVNEQYF. CDR3 nucleotide sequence: TGTGCCAGCAGTTTATGGGGGGGAGTAAACGAGCAGTACTTC.

Note on this clone: Other DNA sequences of this sample code for an identical CDR3. This sequence joins TRBV5-4 and TRBJ2-1; D uncertain. The V end was cut by 0 bases, the J end by 10 bases, with 8 bases between. This CDR3 is 12 amino acids long. The germline gives CDR1 SGHNT, CDR2 YYREEE (reference sequence). This chain's CDR3 is CASSLVVGEQFF. In nucleotides, the CDR3 is TGTGCCAGCAGCTTGGTGGTGGGGGAGCAGTTCTTC.

The genes are TRBV5-5 and TRBJ1-6; no clear D gene. Germline CDR1 is SGHKS and CDR2 is YYEKEE (reference sequence). Trimming cost V 5 bases and J 8 bases, with 11 bases left between them. This CDR3 spans 13 amino acids. The CDR3 is CASSPLLDSPLHF. In DNA, the CDR3 is TGTGCCAGCAGTCCTTTGCTTGATTCACCCCTCCACTTT.